Each of the 21 T cell receptor beta chains below was sequenced from the same sample in a study of T cell responses to AZD1222 COVID-19 vaccine. Some clones are missing from TCRdb's copy, which holds only in-frame ones; the method was immunoSEQ multiplex PCR. The sample contains about 150,000 clones, more than 90% of which appear only once. The source was peripheral blood, collected on day 0 of AZD1222 vaccination. The receptors were sampled from an adult in good health.

The chain has TRBV7-2 and TRBJ1-2; D gene ambiguous. Germline lookup yields CDR1 SGHTA and CDR2 FQGNSA. Between the trimmed V and J ends, which lost 1 base and 4 bases, there was a span of 13 bases. CDR3 length equals 15 residues. The CDR3 protein is CASSLGAGATYGYTF. CDR3 coding DNA: TGTGCCAGCAGCTTAGGGGCAGGAGCAACCTATGGCTACACCTTC. The full variable domain, with the rest looked up from reference TRBV7-2 and TRBJ1-2, is GAGVSQSPSNKVTEKGKDVELRCDPISGHTALYWYRQSLGQGLEFLIYFQGNSAPDKSGLPSDRFSAERTGGSVSTLTIQRTQQEDSAVYLCASSLGAGATYGYTFGSGTRLTVV.

This clone was detected once. The chain combines TRBV18 with TRBJ1-1, with a weak D call TRBD1 (5 bases). The CDR3 extends over 13 amino acids. In germline, CDR1 is KGHSH, CDR2 LQKENI. V gave up 5 bases and J gave up 2 bases, with 9 bases separating them. The DNA of the CDR3 is TGTGCCAGCTCATCGACAGACAACACTGAAGCTTTCTTT. It encodes CASSSTDNTEAFF.

This clone was recorded only once. V is TRBV10-1 and J is TRBJ2-1; the match to TRBD2 covers 7 bases. The CDR3 length is 12 residues. Trimming took 11 bases from V and 9 from J; bases not matched to a gene: 10. From germline, CDR1 is WNHNN and CDR2 SYGVQD (reference sequence). In DNA form, the CDR3 reads TGCGCCGGTTCTCCGGGAGGAGGTGAGCAGTTCTTC. Translating it yields CAGSPGGGEQFF.

The rearrangement joins TRBV4-2 to TRBJ2-4, with 10 bases lining up with TRBD1. This CDR3 is 18 amino acids long. Trimming removed 1 base from V and 0 bases from J; junction bases left unmatched: 6. The germline V gene has CDR1 LGHNA and CDR2 YNFKEQ. CDR3 sequence reads: CASSQGTGGAGAKNIQYF. The CDR3 DNA sequence: TGTGCCAGCAGCCAAGGGACAGGGGGGGCCGGAGCCAAAAACATTCAGTACTTC.

The chain joins TRBV10-3 to TRBJ1-2; tentatively, D is TRBD1 (5 bases). The germline CDR1 and CDR2 sequences are ENHRY and SYGVKD. The CDR3 loop spans 15 amino acids. Trimming shortened V by 4 bases and J by 4 bases, and 16 bases separated the two germline ends. Here the CDR3 DNA reads TGTGCCATCAGTGCGCGGGGCCAGGCGGGCTATGGCTACACCTTC. As protein: CAISARGQAGYGYTF.

This clone turned up a few times. This chain links TRBV30 with TRBJ1-5; D not certain. The CDR3 consists of 15 residues. Per germline, CDR1 GTSNPN and CDR2 SVGIG (reference sequence). The V end was cut by 1 base, the J end by 1 base, with 11 bases between. In DNA, the CDR3 is TGTGCCTGGAGTGGGGATGTGAGCAGCAATCAGCCCCAGCATTTT. It translates to CAWSGDVSSNQPQHF.

The CDR3 nucleotides read TGTGCCAGTAGTATACCGGGAGGGCCATACGAGCAGTACTTC. It codes for CASSIPGGPYEQYF. The chain recombines TRBV19 with TRBJ2-7, with 8 bases aligning to TRBD2. The CDR3 loop spans 14 amino acids. V lost 2 bases and J lost 4; bases outside the gene matches: 4. Germline CDR1 and CDR2: LNHDA and SQIVND (reference sequence).

The J gene is TRBJ1-5, the V gene TRBV19, with TRBD1 as a possible D gene (5 bases). V was shortened by 5 bases and J by 9 bases, with 17 bases between the two germline ends. Germline CDR1 reads LNHDA; CDR2 reads SQIVND (reference sequence). The CDR3 runs to 14 residues. This CDR3 is CASSSQHGAGPQHF. The CDR3, as DNA: TGTGCCAGTAGTTCCCAACATGGGGCAGGGCCCCAGCATTTT.

The chain recombines TRBV4-3 with TRBJ1-3; D is undetermined. The V gene's germline CDR1 is LGHNA and CDR2 YSLEER. V was pared by 1 base and J by 0 bases, with 13 bases between. The length of the CDR3 is 17 residues. The CDR3 DNA reads TGCGCCAGCAGCCAAGGAATCCTGGTTGGCTCTGGAAACACCATATATTTT. Residues: CASSQGILVGSGNTIYF.

The chain combines TRBV9 with TRBJ1-1, with TRBD1 matching 7 bases. The junction had 5 bases not matched to a gene; V was cut back by 2 bases and J by 1 base. Germline values: CDR1 SGDLS, CDR2 YYNGEE. The CDR3 is 15 amino acids. CDR3 sequence (DNA): TGTGCCAGCAGCGTCGCCGGGACAGCGAACACTGAAGCTTTCTTT. It yields the protein CASSVAGTANTEAFF. The variable domain in full, with the rest retrieved from reference TRBV9 and TRBJ1-1, is DSGVTQTPKHLITATGQRVTLRCSPRSGDLSVYWYQQSLDQGLQFLIQYYNGEERAKGNILERFSAQQFPDLHSELNLSSLELGDSALYFCASSVAGTANTEAFFGQGTRLTVV.

This clone appeared a single time. V gene TRBV11-2 combines with J gene TRBJ2-7; D unclear. CDR1 and CDR2 from the germline V gene are SGHAT and FQNNGV. The CDR3 length is 15 residues. Trimming stripped 0 bases from V and 6 bases from J, with 15 bases between. CDR3 loop: CASSLDRPENSEQYF. The CDR3 DNA reads as TGTGCCAGCAGCTTAGATCGACCGGAAAATAGCGAGCAGTACTTC.

V and J are TRBV24-1 and TRBJ1-2, with 9 bases identical to TRBD1. Germline CDR1 KGHDR, CDR2 SFDVKD. The CDR3 is 17 amino acids. V gave up 1 base and J gave up 5 bases; unmatched junction bases: 10. CDR3 sequence: CATSDFDPGQGLYGYTF. DNA of the CDR3: TGTGCCACCAGTGATTTCGATCCGGGACAGGGTTTATATGGCTACACCTTC.

This chain joins TRBV19 and TRBJ2-3; no clear D gene. In germline, CDR1 is LNHDA, CDR2 SQIVND (reference sequence). The V gene lost 5 bases and the J gene lost 7 bases, with 7 bases spanning the gap. CDR3 length equals 11 residues. The CDR3, as DNA: TGTGCCAGTAGTCGATCATATACGCAGTATTTT. Translated: CASSRSYTQYF.

V usage is TRBV4-2 and J usage is TRBJ1-2; perhaps TRBD1 as D (6 bases). Trimming cost V 3 bases and J 2 bases, with 13 bases left between them. The CDR3 loop spans 15 amino acids. CDR1 and CDR2 (germline): LGHNA, YNFKEQ. The CDR3 here is CASSQTDGQNYGYTF. The CDR3 DNA reads as TGTGCCAGCAGCCAGACGGACGGACAGAACTATGGCTACACCTTC.

The chain is built from TRBV4-3 and TRBJ1-2; tentatively, D is TRBD1 (6 bases). The ends were cut back, 4 bases at V and 5 bases at J, with 17 bases in the middle. Germline CDR1 reads LGHNA; CDR2 reads YSLEER. This CDR3 is 15 amino acids long. The DNA for the CDR3 is TGCGCCAGCAGCCTGGGGGCGGGGCTTGGATATGGCTACACCTTC. It yields the protein CASSLGAGLGYGYTF.

The chain is built from TRBV10-3 and TRBJ2-7; the match to TRBD2 covers 13 bases. V shed 10 bases and J 2 bases; nucleotides not matched to a gene: 2. Looked up from germline, CDR1 is ENHRY and CDR2 is SYGVKD. The CDR3 spans 13 residues. CDR3 sequence reads: CASGLAGAYEQYF. The DNA of the CDR3 is TGTGCCAGCGGACTAGCGGGAGCCTACGAGCAGTACTTC.

The chain recombines TRBV7-2 with TRBJ1-1; D is perhaps TRBD1 (5 bases). CDR3 size: 15 residues. Deletions cut 5 bases from V and 2 bases from J, with 15 bases between. Germline V gene sequence: CDR1 SGHTA, CDR2 FQGNSA. CDR3 DNA sequence: TGTGCCAGCAGCACCCAACTCGGACACAACACTGAAGCTTTCTTT. Its protein is CASSTQLGHNTEAFF. The full variable domain, completed using reference TRBV7-2 and TRBJ1-1, is GAGVSQSPSNKVTEKGKDVELRCDPISGHTALYWYRQSLGQGLEFLIYFQGNSAPDKSGLPSDRFSAERTGGSVSTLTIQRTQQEDSAVYLCASSTQLGHNTEAFFGQGTRLTVV.

The chain recombines TRBV11-2 with TRBJ2-4; unclear D gene. Trimming stripped 2 bases from V and 1 base from J, with 9 bases between. The CDR3 spans 15 residues. Germline CDR1 reads SGHAT; CDR2 reads FQNNGV. In DNA, the CDR3 is TGTGCCAGCAGCTTATTGGGGTATGCCAAAAACATTCAGTACTTC. Protein sequence: CASSLLGYAKNIQYF.

The chain has TRBV6-1 and TRBJ2-7; no clear D. V gave up 1 base and J gave up 3 bases, with 4 bases separating them. This CDR3 comprises 12 residues. CDR1 MNHNS and CDR2 SASEGT come from the germline V gene. The CDR3 loop reads CASSEGLYEQYF. The CDR3 DNA sequence: TGTGCCAGCAGTGAAGGACTCTACGAGCAGTACTTC.

This rearrangement joins TRBV5-6 to TRBJ2-3, with D perhaps TRBD2 (6 bases). Trimming took off 3 bases at V and 3 bases at J, with 20 bases between the two ends. Germline loops: CDR1 SGHDT, CDR2 YYEEEE. CDR3 length: 17 residues. CDR3 DNA sequence: TGTGCCAGCAGCTCGGCGTTGGCGGGGACGGGGACAGATACGCAGTATTTT. Its protein is CASSSALAGTGTDTQYF.

This clone was seen just once. The chain uses TRBV7-3 and TRBJ2-1; D perhaps matches TRBD2 (6 bases). Germline V gives CDR1 SGHTA, CDR2 FQGTGA. V shed 2 bases and J shed 5 bases, with 10 bases lying between them. The CDR3 is 14 amino acids. The CDR3 coding sequence is TGTGCCAGCAGCTTAGCGGGACTCAACAATGAGCAGTTCTTC. Translating it yields CASSLAGLNNEQFF.